This T cell receptor (beta chain) was retrieved from a study of T cell responses to AZD1222 COVID-19 vaccine. The repertoire was sequenced with immunoSEQ multiplex PCR; TCRdb's copy has only in-frame clones and lacks some. The data contain tens of thousands of clones, 92% of them seen just once; the ten biggest clones take up less than 4%. For this clone: Its matching antigen is unknown.

Notes on the study in general: Clonal diversity may have been underestimated, and the donors were mostly white British, with more females than males. Unmutated variant regions are reportedly the target of nearly half of TCRs that are spike-specific.

Combined were second doses at about 4 or about 12 weeks. The V gene's germline CDR1 is SGHDN and CDR2 FVKESK. The length of the CDR3 is 14 residues. The V gene lost 0 bases and the J gene lost 7 bases, with 12 bases spanning the gap. The sample consisted of peripheral blood, taken 28 days after the second AZD1222 dose. V and J are TRBV14 and TRBJ1-2; D might be TRBD1 (5 bases). The sequence came from an adult who received the AZD1222 COVID-19 vaccine. For the CDR3, the DNA is TGTGCCAGCAGCCAAGAGATAGGGGAGAGTGGCTACACCTTC. Protein product: CASSQEIGESGYTF.